This T cell receptor (beta chain) is from a study of blood T cell repertoires in COVID-19. On the study more broadly: Samples representing acute and convalescent COVID-19 were sourced from the United States, Italy and Spain. Nucleic acid was either cDNA or gDNA, and it came from T cells, B-cell-depleted T cells, or PBMCs.

The CDR3 consists of 13 residues. V was clipped by 6 bases and J by 6 bases, with 11 bases between them. In germline, CDR1 is LGHNT, CDR2 FRNRAP. Original analysis: Estimates of nucleated cell counts were drawn from the amplification of reference gene primers. This table comes from immunoSEQ multiplex PCR, and its TCRdb copy is limited to in-frame clones, with some not included. V and J calls and clone size are copied from that table; D and trimming were computed from the DNA. Of about 34,000 clones in the sample, over 60% were seen once. The receptor was derived from a human donor in a cohort sampled during active COVID-19. Sequenced input: peripheral blood. The V gene is TRBV12-5, the J gene TRBJ2-2; no definite D call. CDR3 region: CASGRVLPGELFF. The CDR3 DNA is TGTGCTAGTGGCCGGGTCCTCCCCGGGGAGCTGTTTTTT.